This T cell receptor beta chain is from a study of Graves' ophthalmopathy and Graves' hyperthyroidism (dated by TCRdb to the late 2010s). At the level of the whole study: Peripheral blood samples were taken at the time of initial diagnosis, before any treatment was given. To tell Graves' ophthalmopathy apart from Graves' hyperthyroidism, and to predict which patients would progress to ophthalmopathy, the study relied on TCR beta repertoire signatures. In total, around 130 blood samples were TCR-sequenced: approximately 42 ophthalmopathy, roughly 77 hyperthyroidism and about 17 hyperthyroidism-to-ophthalmopathy patients. The independent validation cohort included approximately 19 hyperthyroidism patients plus 17 patients who later progressed from hyperthyroidism to ophthalmopathy. In several hyperthyroidism patients, the T-cell repertoires found in thyroid tissue were compared with those found in blood. Once sampling was done, hyperthyroidism patients were given methimazole at a starting dose of 30 mg daily, while ophthalmopathy patients were given high-dose intravenous methylprednisolone. The roughly 100 discovery patients were randomly divided into training and test sets at a 7:3 ratio. To explore V-J signatures distinguishing ophthalmopathy from hyperthyroidism, a discovery set of about a hundred patients (about 43 ophthalmopathy, about 57 stable hyperthyroidism) was enrolled. Results and caveats for the whole study, not just this receptor: In validation, the model predicted ophthalmopathy progression with about 70% sensitivity and 72.22% specificity; some 13 predicted patients were CT-confirmed with GO in a median of approximately six months. In cross-validation, the 13-signature model distinguished ophthalmopathy from stable hyperthyroidism with around 90% sensitivity and approximately 81% specificity, while in the test set the corresponding values were roughly 80% and 75%. Sample size was not statistically predetermined, and group allocation was not concealed from the investigators. Among expanded thyroid clonotypes with frequency above 0.001, most also showed up in blood, which suggests that blood repertoires may reflect the thyroid immune response.

Many counts were recorded for this clonotype. It lacks a known antigen. No clone much larger than this one lies a single base away; base qualities are absent. TCR beta CDR3 regions were amplified from RNA transcripts for repertoire sequencing. The first round of RT-PCR was done with HTBI primers and the Qiagen OneStep RT-PCR kit, and was followed by a second round of multiplex PCR, then size selection and purification. Libraries were sequenced paired-end with 100 bp reads on an Illumina HiSeq2000. The paper's processing steps were these. Reads were processed with SOAPnuke, discarding reads with adapters, uncalled bases, mean Phred below 15, or no exact constant-primer or identifier match. COPE v1.2.5 was used to merge high-quality paired reads. Each unique nucleotide sequence was defined as a clonotype, and clonotypes were aligned to IMGT TRB V, D and J references with MiTCR v1.1. Only V-J combinations with frequency above 0.0001 were analysed, covering over 98% of repertoires. For each V-J combination, a TCR clonal expansion and chaos score was defined as the ratio of F50 clonal expansion to chaos observed in the TCRdist matrix. Features were reduced by Welch's t-statistics and random forest to 10 to 15 V-J combinations, which fed a naive Bayes classifier. The similarity between thyroid and blood repertoires was quantified using the Morisita-Horn index. TCRdb took the public reads, trimmed them with fastp at Q25, ran MiXCR for clone calling and kept in-frame beta chains. Each CDR3 protein appears once, grouped with its most common genes and DNA. These V and J calls are TCRdb output, not the study's own analysis. The sample table records around 400,000 distinct CDR3 sequences; around 21% of these occur just once. The top ten constitute under 3% of the sample.

A patient counted as having stable hyperthyroidism if there was no progression to ophthalmopathy within 18 months of follow-up. Hyperthyroidism patients were newly diagnosed, with disease duration under 2 months, and aged 18 to 65 years. Patients with other autoimmune diseases, uncontrolled infections, pregnancy or lactation were excluded from the study. Diagnosis was based on clinical symptoms, serum thyroxine, TRAb, thyroid ultrasound and orbital computed tomography. Using Ficoll-Paque density gradient centrifugation, PBMCs were isolated from less than 11 ml of fresh peripheral blood. Trizol reagent was used to extract the total RNA, and its quality was then checked on an Agilent 2100 Bioanalyzer. The CDR3 runs 13 residues from the cysteine to the phenylalanine. The DNA shown is the 39-base CDR3, in frame from base 1. CDR1 and CDR2, per the germline V gene, are MNHEY and SVGAGI. At the junction V is shortened by 7 bases and J by 0 bases, with 7 bases in between.

The receptor chain draws on TRBV6-5 and TRBJ1-3; there is no confident call for the D gene. Input material: peripheral blood. The TCR sequence derives from a woman younger than 35 with stable Graves' hyperthyroidism. Donor details come from another sample of the same person, matched by shared clones. DNA sequence: TGTGCCAGCAAGCGAGACTCTGGAAACACCATATATTTT. This sequence encodes CASKRDSGNTIYF.